These 21 T cell receptor beta chains were sequenced from one sample in a study of radiotherapy plus CTLA-4 blockade in lung cancer. Measured with immunoSEQ multiplex PCR; TCRdb has only the in-frame clones, and not every one. The sample holds tens of thousands of clones, around three quarters seen once. Material: peripheral blood, obtained from a patient treated with radiotherapy plus ipilimumab. Receptors were obtained from a human donor with non-small cell lung cancer who had a complete response to radiotherapy plus ipilimumab.

The chain is built from TRBV10-3 and TRBJ1-1, with 7 bases aligning to TRBD1. The V and J ends lost 7 bases and 4 bases, in that order; junction bases with no gene match: 9. Germline loops: CDR1 ENHRY, CDR2 SYGVKD. The CDR3 runs 14 residues. The DNA for the CDR3 is TGTGCCATCACTTCAGGGGGAAGTGGCACTGAAGCTTTCTTT. Residues: CAITSGGSGTEAFF.

The V gene is TRBV7-2, the J gene TRBJ1-1; D is undetermined. V dropped 2 bases and J dropped 2 bases, with 6 bases sitting between them. The CDR3 covers 13 residues. Germline V gene sequence: CDR1 SGHTA, CDR2 FQGNSA. CDR3 amino acids: CASSLHSNTEAFF. CDR3 coding DNA: TGTGCCAGCAGCTTACACTCCAACACTGAAGCTTTCTTT.

This chain joins TRBV6-5 and TRBJ2-3; D unresolved. The germline V gene encodes CDR1 MNHEY and CDR2 SVGAGI. The length of the CDR3 is 16 residues. The V end was cut by 0 bases, the J end by 2 bases, with 12 bases between. DNA of the CDR3: TGTGCCAGCAGTTACTCAAGGGCAGCCCACACAGATACGCAGTATTTT. It encodes CASSYSRAAHTDTQYF.

This clone was seen only a few times. V gene TRBV19 combines with J gene TRBJ1-2, with no clear D. The CDR3 contains 15 residues. The germline V and J ends were trimmed by 6 bases and 0 bases, with 14 bases remaining between them. Germline CDR1 and CDR2: LNHDA and SQIVND (reference sequence). CDR3 bases: TGTGCCAGTAGCCCCCAAGGCCAGGCTAACTATGGCTACACCTTC. The encoded protein is CASSPQGQANYGYTF.

The rearrangement uses TRBV2 and TRBJ1-2, with D tentatively TRBD1 (5 bases). V was trimmed by 4 bases and J by 8 bases, leaving 14 bases between them. This CDR3 is built from 13 residues. Looked up from germline, CDR1 is SNHLY and CDR2 is FYNNEI. The chain's CDR3 is CASSGGEIGGYTF. In DNA form, the CDR3 reads TGTGCCAGCAGTGGAGGGGAGATTGGCGGCTACACCTTC.

By share, this clone ranks as large. In the same sample, other DNA sequences code for this CDR3. The chain employs TRBV9 and TRBJ2-2; 12 bases match TRBD2. The germline V gene encodes CDR1 SGDLS and CDR2 YYNGEE. CDR3 size: 18 residues. The trim removed 2 bases at V and 3 bases at J, leaving 8 bases unmatched. The chain's CDR3 is CASSVASSGRVDTGELFF. DNA for the CDR3: TGTGCCAGCAGCGTCGCCTCTAGCGGGAGGGTGGACACCGGGGAGCTGTTTTTT.

This clone was seen only a few times. V and J are TRBV4-1 and TRBJ1-1; D might be TRBD1 (6 bases). Trimming removed 6 bases from V and 4 bases from J, with 18 bases in between. This CDR3 contains 15 residues. CDR1 and CDR2 from the germline V gene are MGHRA and YSYEKL. CDR3 coding DNA: TGCGCCAGCAGTCGAACAGGGATCCCGGGCACTGAAGCTTTCTTT. Its translation: CASSRTGIPGTEAFF.

The chain recombines TRBV5-6 with TRBJ1-1; no firm D call. The germline CDR1 and CDR2 sequences are SGHDT and YYEEEE. The CDR3 is made up of 14 amino acids. V lost 1 base to trimming and J lost 3 bases, with 10 bases between them. CDR3 nucleotides: TGTGCCAGCAGCTTGCCACAGACATACACTGAAGCTTTCTTT. This encodes CASSLPQTYTEAFF.

V is TRBV7-2 and J is TRBJ2-1, with 11 bases lining up with TRBD2. Unmatched junction bases numbered 14, after V lost 5 bases and J lost 2 bases. The germline V gene encodes CDR1 SGHTA and CDR2 FQGNSA. The CDR3 totals 19 residues. This CDR3 is CASSLRASGGTETYNEQFF. The CDR3 bases are TGTGCCAGCAGCCTCCGGGCTAGCGGGGGGACAGAAACCTACAATGAGCAGTTCTTC.

The chain has TRBV6-5 and TRBJ2-1; D could derive from TRBD1 or TRBD2 (7 bases each). The V end lost 5 bases, the J end lost 10 bases, and 21 bases lay between the germline ends. This CDR3 comprises 15 residues. CDR1 is MNHEY, CDR2 SVGAGI, per germline. The CDR3 is CASSPTLAARGEQFF. The CDR3 DNA reads TGTGCCAGCAGTCCTACGCTAGCGGCCAGGGGGGAGCAGTTCTTC.

V usage is TRBV6-5 and J usage is TRBJ1-5, with TRBD1 identical over 9 bases. This CDR3 contains 15 residues. CDR1 and CDR2 (germline): MNHEY, SVGAGI. The J segment lost 5 bases and the V segment lost 5 bases, leaving 7 bases of the junction unmatched. The CDR3 spells CASSPSDRGYQPQHF. The DNA for the CDR3 is TGTGCCAGCAGTCCGTCGGACAGGGGATATCAGCCCCAGCATTTT.

The rearrangement uses TRBV11-2 and TRBJ2-7; 9 bases are shared with TRBD1. The CDR3 loop spans 14 amino acids. Germline trimming cut 5 bases from V and 1 base from J; bases unmatched to any gene: 3. The germline V gene has CDR1 SGHAT and CDR2 FQNNGV. This chain's CDR3 is CASSTDRGSYEQYF. The CDR3 region has the DNA TGTGCCAGCAGCACCGACAGGGGGTCCTACGAGCAGTACTTC.

The chain combines TRBV6-5 with TRBJ2-1; TRBD2 is a possible D gene (6 bases). Trimming took off 7 bases at V and 4 bases at J, with 17 bases between the two ends. Germline V gives CDR1 MNHEY, CDR2 SVGAGI. The length of the CDR3 is 15 residues. The CDR3 loop is CASTPSEGKYNEQFF. Written as DNA, the CDR3 is TGTGCCAGCACCCCCTCGGAGGGAAAGTACAATGAGCAGTTCTTC.

The chain has TRBV6-1 and TRBJ1-4; TRBD1 agrees at 7 bases. This CDR3 spans 13 amino acids. V dropped 6 bases and J dropped 8; count of bases not matched to a gene: 6. Germline V gene lookup returns CDR1 MNHNS and CDR2 SASEGT. CDR3 in amino acids: CASRPAGGEKLFF. The CDR3 DNA is TGTGCCAGCAGGCCTGCAGGGGGAGAAAAACTGTTTTTT.

V gene TRBV10-3 combines with J gene TRBJ2-1; TRBD2 agrees at 13 bases. Germline V lookup: CDR1 ENHRY, CDR2 SYGVKD. The CDR3 consists of 16 residues. Losses at the gene ends were 6 bases for V and 8 bases for J; bases not matched to a gene: 10. CDR3 protein: CAIRPGLAGDKDEQFF. For the CDR3, the DNA is TGTGCCATCAGACCTGGACTAGCGGGAGATAAAGATGAGCAGTTCTTC.

The chain joins TRBV30 to TRBJ1-5; D call uncertain. Germline V gene data show CDR1 as GTSNPN and CDR2 as SVGIG (reference sequence). The CDR3 runs to 14 residues. The V end was cut by 0 bases, the J end by 0 bases, with 6 bases between. CDR3 in amino acids: CAWSVGLSNQPQHF. CDR3 bases: TGTGCCTGGAGTGTCGGGCTTAGCAATCAGCCCCAGCATTTT.

The chain combines TRBV5-1 with TRBJ2-5, with a possible D match to TRBD2 (5 bases). V dropped 5 bases and J dropped 4 bases, with 12 bases sitting between them. From germline, CDR1 is SGHRS and CDR2 YFSETQ. The CDR3 has 13 amino acids. For the CDR3, the DNA is TGCGCCAGCAGGAGAAGCGAGGGAGAGACCCAGTACTTC. Translation: CASRRSEGETQYF. The entire variable domain, with the rest obtained from reference TRBV5-1 and TRBJ2-5, is as follows: KAGVTQTPRYLIKTRGQQVTLSCSPISGHRSVSWYQQTPGQGLQFLFEYFSETQRNKGNFPGRFSGRQFSNSRSEMNVSTLELGDSALYLCASRRSEGETQYFGPGTRLLVL.

This clone has only a few counts. The V and J genes are TRBV10-3 and TRBJ1-2, with TRBD1 as a possible D gene (5 bases). Deletions cut 5 bases from V and 14 bases from J, with 18 bases between. The CDR3 covers 12 residues. Germline V gene data show CDR1 as ENHRY and CDR2 as SYGVKD. The CDR3 reads CAISWDGGVGTF. For the CDR3, the DNA is TGTGCCATCAGTTGGGACGGAGGAGTGGGTACCTTC.

This clone was seen a few times. V and J are TRBV6-5 and TRBJ1-2; perhaps TRBD1 as D (6 bases). The ends were cut back, 6 bases at V and 4 bases at J, with 15 bases in the middle. This CDR3 has 14 residues. Germline V gives CDR1 MNHEY, CDR2 SVGAGI. CDR3: CASRRDRGVYGYTF. Here the CDR3 DNA reads TGTGCCAGCAGGCGCGATAGGGGGGTCTATGGCTACACCTTC.

The chain couples TRBV9 to TRBJ1-3; 7 bases are shared with TRBD1. The CDR3 has 16 amino acids. CDR1 is SGDLS and CDR2 is YYNGEE in the germline V gene. J was trimmed by 4 bases and V by 0 bases; bases with no gene match: 7. The CDR3: CASSVETGISGNTIYF. The CDR3 bases are TGTGCCAGCAGCGTAGAGACAGGGATCTCCGGAAACACCATATATTTT.

The chain is built from TRBV6-5 and TRBJ1-2; maybe TRBD1 (5 bases). The CDR3 is 14 amino acids. V dropped 6 bases and J dropped 6 bases, with 17 bases sitting between them. CDR1 is MNHEY, CDR2 SVGAGI, per germline. In nucleotides, the CDR3 is TGTGCCAGCAGACCAAGCGGAGGGGAACATGGCTACACCTTC. Residues: CASRPSGGEHGYTF.